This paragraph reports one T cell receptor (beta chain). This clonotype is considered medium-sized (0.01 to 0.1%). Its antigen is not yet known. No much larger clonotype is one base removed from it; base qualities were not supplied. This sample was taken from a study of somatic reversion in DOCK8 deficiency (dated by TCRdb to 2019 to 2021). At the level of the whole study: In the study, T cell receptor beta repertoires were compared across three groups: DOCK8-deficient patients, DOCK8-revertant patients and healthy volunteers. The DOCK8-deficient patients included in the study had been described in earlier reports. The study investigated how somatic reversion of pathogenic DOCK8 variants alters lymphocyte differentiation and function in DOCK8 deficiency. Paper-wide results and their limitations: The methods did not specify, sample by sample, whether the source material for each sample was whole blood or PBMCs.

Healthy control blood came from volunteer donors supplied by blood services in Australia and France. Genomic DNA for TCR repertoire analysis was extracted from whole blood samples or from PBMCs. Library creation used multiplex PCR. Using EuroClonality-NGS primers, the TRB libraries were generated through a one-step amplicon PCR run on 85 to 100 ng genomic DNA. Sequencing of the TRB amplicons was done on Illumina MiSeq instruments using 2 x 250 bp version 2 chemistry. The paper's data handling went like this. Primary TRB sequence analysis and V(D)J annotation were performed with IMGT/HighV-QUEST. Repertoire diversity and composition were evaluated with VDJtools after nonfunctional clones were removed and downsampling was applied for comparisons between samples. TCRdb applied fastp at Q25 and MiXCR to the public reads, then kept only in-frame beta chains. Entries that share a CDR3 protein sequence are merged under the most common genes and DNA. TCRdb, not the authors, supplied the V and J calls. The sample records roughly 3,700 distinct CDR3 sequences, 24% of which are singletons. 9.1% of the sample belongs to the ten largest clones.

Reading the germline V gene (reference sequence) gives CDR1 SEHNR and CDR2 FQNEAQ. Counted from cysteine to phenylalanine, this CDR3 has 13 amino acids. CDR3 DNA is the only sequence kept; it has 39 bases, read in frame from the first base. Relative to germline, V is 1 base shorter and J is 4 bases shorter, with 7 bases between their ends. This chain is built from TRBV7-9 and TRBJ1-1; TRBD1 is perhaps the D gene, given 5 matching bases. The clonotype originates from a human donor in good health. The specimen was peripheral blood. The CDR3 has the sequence CASSLGGSTEAFF. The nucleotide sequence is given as TGTGCCAGCAGCTTAGGGGGGTCCACTGAAGCTTTCTTT.